This TCR beta chain is drawn from a study of T cell responses to AZD1222 COVID-19 vaccine. CDR3 length equals 16 residues. From germline, CDR1 is LGHNT and CDR2 FRNRAP. V lost 0 bases and J lost 5, with 16 bases in between. This table comes from immunoSEQ multiplex PCR, and its TCRdb copy is limited to in-frame clones, with some not included. The table lists 150,000 to 200,000 clones, 80% to 95% of them singletons, with 8% to 13% in the top ten. On this clone: Its matching antigen is unknown.

Study observations and caveats: Nearly half of spike-specific TCRs reportedly target unmutated variant regions. At baseline, seropositivity was found in only a handful of AZD1222 recipients. Researchers took repertoire samples only after the peak T cell response had come. Donors were mostly white British, more females; clonal diversity possibly underestimated.

The chain is built from TRBV12-5 and TRBJ1-1, with D unclear. The source was peripheral blood, collected on day 0 of AZD1222 vaccination. This clonotype was obtained from an adult in good health. CDR3 in DNA: TGTGCTAGTGGTTTGGTACTGGGCGAAGCTGTTACTGAAGCTTTCTTT. This codes for CASGLVLGEAVTEAFF.